The 11 T cell receptor beta chains in this list originate from one sample, sequenced in a study of CD8 T cells in ankylosing spondylitis. A single record per CDR3 protein comes from TCRdb applying MiXCR to the 5' RACE reads. The sample has approximately 350,000 distinct CDR3 sequences, 20% seen once; the top ten hold about 12%. Sequences were obtained from blood, either unsorted or a sorted T cell fraction (not recorded which). The receptors were sampled from a male donor with ankylosing spondylitis or in good health (not recorded which).

This clonotype was seen many times. CDR3 bases: TGCAGCGTTGAAGCGACAGGCTCGCGGTACTTC. This sequence encodes CSVEATGSRYF. The chain has TRBV29-1 and TRBJ2-7; D may be TRBD1 (6 bases). CDR3 size: 11 residues. Germline V gene sequence: CDR1 SQVTM, CDR2 ANQGSEA. The V and J ends lost 1 base and 12 bases respectively, with 13 bases between them.

The chain combines TRBV27 with TRBJ2-5; TRBD1 matches 9 bases. CDR1 and CDR2 from the germline V gene are MNHEY and SMNVEV (reference sequence). This CDR3 is built from 15 residues. V gave up 6 bases and J gave up 5 bases; unmatched junction bases: 10. CDR3 sequence (DNA): TGTGCCAGCAGCCCGGACAGGGGTTTTGTGGAGACCCAGTACTTC. This gives the protein CASSPDRGFVETQYF.

To note about this clonotype: Lacking the conserved final phenylalanine or tryptophan, this CDR3 likely reflects a read error. The DNA is left out, because the CDR3 cannot be placed on it with certainty; the CDR3 is given as TCRdb lists it. The rearrangement links TRBV10-1 to TRBJ2-3. Germline CDR1 and CDR2: WNHNN and SYGVQD (reference sequence). The CDR3 contains 8 residues when both ends are counted. The CDR3 reads CASSHTFR.

V gene TRBV12-3 or TRBV12-4 combines with J gene TRBJ2-7; 7 bases are shared with TRBD1. The CDR3 has 14 amino acids. V gave up 6 bases and J gave up 6 bases; unmatched junction bases: 11. The chain's CDR3 is CASSPPTGASEQYF. DNA for the CDR3: TGTGCCAGCAGCCCCCCTACAGGGGCATCCGAGCAGTACTTC.

Only a few counts were recorded for this clonotype. The chain employs TRBV2 and TRBJ1-1; D ambiguous. The CDR3 sequence is 14 residues long. Looked up from germline, CDR1 is SNHLY and CDR2 is FYNNEI. CDR3 in DNA: TGTGCTGCTTACCCTGCCACAGAGCGGTTGGGAGCTTTCTTT. This sequence encodes CAAYPATERLGAFF.

This chain's CDR3 is CASSYGNNSPLHF. The CDR3 coding sequence is TGTGCCAGCAGTTACGGGAACAATTCACCCCTCCACTTT. The rearrangement links TRBV27 to TRBJ1-6; D ambiguous. The CDR3 extends over 13 amino acids. CDR1 and CDR2 (germline): MNHEY, SMNVEV (reference sequence). Deletions cut 4 bases from V and 7 bases from J, with 8 bases between.

The V gene is TRBV12-3 or TRBV12-4, the J gene TRBJ2-2, with 12 bases lining up with TRBD2. Losses at the gene ends were 1 base for V and 6 bases for J; bases not matched to a gene: 0. The CDR3 contains 15 residues. Here the CDR3 DNA reads TGTGCCAGCAGTTTAGGGACTAGCGGGGCCGGGGAGCTGTTTTTT. Encoded protein: CASSLGTSGAGELFF.

V and J are TRBV7-9 and TRBJ2-7, with 8 bases fitting TRBD2. The germline V gene encodes CDR1 SEHNR and CDR2 FQNEAQ (reference sequence). J was trimmed by 4 bases and V by 3 bases; bases with no gene match: 5. This CDR3 has 14 residues. CDR3 protein: CASSLGRGEYEQYF. The CDR3 DNA sequence: TGTGCCAGCAGCTTGGGGCGGGGGGAATACGAGCAGTACTTC.

This clonotype has just a few counts. The chain has TRBV12-3 or TRBV12-4 and TRBJ2-3, with a weak D call TRBD1 (6 bases). V was clipped by 1 base and J by 6 bases, with 14 bases between them. This CDR3 region has 15 residues. The CDR3 sequence: CASSLEGTQKDTQYF. CDR3 nucleotide sequence: TGTGCCAGCAGTTTAGAAGGGACACAGAAGGATACGCAGTATTTT.

This clonotype was seen once. The rearrangement links TRBV27 to TRBJ2-5; D may be TRBD1 or TRBD2 (5 bases each). CDR3 length: 15 amino acids. The V and J ends lost 5 bases and 1 base respectively, with 14 bases between them. Germline V gene data show CDR1 as MNHEY and CDR2 as SMNVEV (reference sequence). In DNA, the CDR3 is TGTGCCAGCAGTCCATCACCGGGACCCCAAGAGACCCAGTACTTC. Translation: CASSPSPGPQETQYF.

J is TRBJ2-5 and V is TRBV3-1; D is possibly TRBD1 or TRBD2 (5 bases each). This CDR3 has 16 residues. CDR1 and CDR2 (germline): LGHDT, YNNKEL (reference sequence). Trimming pared 0 bases from V and 2 bases from J, leaving 13 bases between. CDR3 in amino acids: CASSQDYWWGQETQYF. CDR3 DNA: TGTGCCAGCAGCCAAGATTATTGGTGGGGGCAAGAGACCCAGTACTTC.